This TCR beta chain was sequenced for a study of blood T cell repertoires in COVID-19 (TCRdb year 2020). For the wider study: Samples from collaborators originated in the United States, Italy and Spain and spanned both the acute and convalescent phases of COVID-19. The prospective study material was composed of cDNA or gDNA derived from T cells, B-cell-depleted T cells, or PBMCs. The dataset comprised deeply sampled blood TCRbeta repertoires from subjects exposed to, actively infected with, or recovered from COVID-19. The repertoires were released in a freely available public database intended as a resource for research on the immune response to SARS-CoV-2. The samples were drawn from the first 160 participants of the ongoing ImmuneRACE study and from some 1,300 subjects provided by 6 global collaborators. The sample metadata nearly always contained a de-identified subject ID, COVID-19 status, age in years and sex. Where available, HLA class I and class II types were taken from metadata supplied by the sample provider and were not determined by assay-based typing.

The immunoSEQ Assay, a bias-controlled multiplex PCR, was used to amplify TCRbeta CDR3 regions from genomic DNA. As for the authors' bioinformatics: Within the assay, amplification of reference gene primers was used to estimate how many nucleated cells each sample contained. To quantify the absolute abundance of each unique TCRbeta CDR3 rearrangement, sequence reads were collapsed and filtered. For each sample, productive Simpson clonality was calculated by taking the square root of Simpson's diversity index across productive rearrangements. This immuneACCESS table, as held by TCRdb, lists in-frame sequences with V and J called but not all clones. Of the missing ones, under half trace to an unresolved V gene in checked studies; the others have no known cause. V and J calls plus clone size are reproduced from that table; the DNA served to infer D and trimming. For this sample the table gives a few hundred thousand clones, of which roughly 90% were detected only once. The top ten hold 2.5% to 3% of the sample.

Overall study outcomes, separate from this receptor: The quantity of clinical and demographic metadata differed by source and by participant and was supplied without curation.

CDR1 is given as LGHDT and CDR2 as YNNKEL, both from the germline V gene (reference sequence). V is cut back by 2 bases and J by 5 bases, with 3 bases in the junction unmatched. From cysteine to phenylalanine, the CDR3 is 14 amino acids long. Only CDR3 DNA remains: 42 bases, in frame from the first base. Participants in the prospective study were enrolled through a virtual design, were aged roughly 18 to 100 years, and lived in 24 United States geographic areas. To assign participants to cohorts, the prospective study relied on clinical history that participants themselves reported in a screening survey and a study questionnaire. For ImmuneRACE Cohort 3, a participant was defined as recovered based on two consecutive negative NP/OP PCR tests, clearance by a healthcare professional, or resolution of symptoms. In the prospective study, mobile phlebotomists collected whole blood, serum and a nasopharyngeal or oropharyngeal swab from each participant. Over a roughly two-month period, participants in the prospective study had the option of providing additional blood draws and questionnaires. Prospective study blood samples were shipped either frozen or at room temperature before DNA extraction.

Concerning this clone: Its antigen is unknown. No qualities accompany the bases; no much larger clone lies one base away.

This clonotype was sampled from a woman in her twenties or thirties who had recovered from COVID-19. The sequencing input was PBMCs or T cells enriched from blood (not recorded which). The chain employs TRBV3-1 (or the pseudogene TRBV3-2) and TRBJ1-5; 7 central nucleotides agree with TRBD1. The CDR3 amino acid sequence is: CASSQYTGDQPQHF. The nucleotide sequence is TGTGCCAGCAGCCAATATACAGGGGATCAGCCCCAGCATTTT.